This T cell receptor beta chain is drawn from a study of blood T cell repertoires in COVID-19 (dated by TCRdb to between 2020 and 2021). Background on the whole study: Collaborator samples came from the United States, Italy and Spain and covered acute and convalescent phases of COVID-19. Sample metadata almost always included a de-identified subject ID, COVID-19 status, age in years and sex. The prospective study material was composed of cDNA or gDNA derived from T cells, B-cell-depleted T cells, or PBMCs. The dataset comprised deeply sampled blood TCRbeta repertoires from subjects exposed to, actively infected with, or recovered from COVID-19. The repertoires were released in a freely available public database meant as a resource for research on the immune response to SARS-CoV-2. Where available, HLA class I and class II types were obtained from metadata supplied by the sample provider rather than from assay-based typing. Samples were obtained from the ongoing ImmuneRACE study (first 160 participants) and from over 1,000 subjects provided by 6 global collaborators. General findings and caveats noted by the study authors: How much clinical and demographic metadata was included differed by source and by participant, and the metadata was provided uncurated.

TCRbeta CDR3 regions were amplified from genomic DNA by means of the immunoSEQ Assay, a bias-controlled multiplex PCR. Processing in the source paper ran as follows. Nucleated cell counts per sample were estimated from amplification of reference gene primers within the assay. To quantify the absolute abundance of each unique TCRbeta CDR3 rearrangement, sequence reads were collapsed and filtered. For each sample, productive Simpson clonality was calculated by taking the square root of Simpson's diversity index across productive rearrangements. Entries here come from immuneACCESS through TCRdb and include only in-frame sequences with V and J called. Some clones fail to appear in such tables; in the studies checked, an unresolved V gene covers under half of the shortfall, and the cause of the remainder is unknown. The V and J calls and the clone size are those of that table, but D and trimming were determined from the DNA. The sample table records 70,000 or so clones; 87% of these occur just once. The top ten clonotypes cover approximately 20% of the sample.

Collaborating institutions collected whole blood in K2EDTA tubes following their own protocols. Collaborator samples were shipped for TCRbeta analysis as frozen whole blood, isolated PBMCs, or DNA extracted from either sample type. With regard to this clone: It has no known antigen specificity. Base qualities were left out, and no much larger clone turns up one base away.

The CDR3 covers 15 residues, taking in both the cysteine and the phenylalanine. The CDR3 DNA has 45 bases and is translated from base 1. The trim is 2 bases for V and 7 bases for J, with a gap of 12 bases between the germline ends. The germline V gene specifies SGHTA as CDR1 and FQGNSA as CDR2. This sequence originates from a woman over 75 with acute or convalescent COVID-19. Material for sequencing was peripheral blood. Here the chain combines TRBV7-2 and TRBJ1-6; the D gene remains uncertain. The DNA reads TGTGCCAGCAGCTTACCGGGGTCGGCCAATTCACCCCTCCACTTT. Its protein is CASSLPGSANSPLHF.